Presented here are 15 T cell receptor beta chains from one specimen sequenced in a study of T cells in localized non-small cell lung cancer. Measured with immunoSEQ multiplex PCR; TCRdb has only the in-frame clones, and not every one. The table shows tens of thousands of clones, with roughly 85% occurring only once. Here the sequenced sample was peripheral blood, taken before any cancer treatment. These receptors all come from a woman aged 35 to 69 with stage I lung adenocarcinoma.

The V call is TRBV7-9, the J call TRBJ2-7; the D is unclear. The CDR3 has 15 residues. Germline V lookup: CDR1 SEHNR, CDR2 FQNEAQ (reference sequence). V was pared by 2 bases and J by 6 bases, with 17 bases between. The chain's CDR3 is CASSLPARSIGEQYF. CDR3 nucleotides: TGTGCCAGCAGCTTACCCGCCAGGAGTATAGGCGAGCAGTACTTC.

Only one count was recorded for this clone. This sequence joins TRBV30 and TRBJ1-2, with D maybe TRBD1 (6 bases). The length of the CDR3 is 13 residues. Germline CDR1 and CDR2: GTSNPN and SVGIG (reference sequence). V was shortened by 0 bases and J by 9 bases, with 14 bases between the two germline ends. CDR3 protein: CAWSVRGARSYTF. CDR3 bases: TGTGCCTGGAGTGTAAGGGGGGCAAGGAGCTACACCTTC.

The chain uses TRBV21-1 and TRBJ2-7; the table's D call of TRBD2 was not tested on the DNA. TRBV21-1 represents a pseudogene. The CDR3 loop spans 14 amino acids. CDR3 nucleotides: TGTGCCAGCCCTTCGGGGGTGTCCGCCTACGAGCAGTACTTC. Residues: CASPSGVSAYEQYF.

The chain employs TRBV29-1 and TRBJ2-3; 7 bases fit TRBD1. Germline loops: CDR1 SQVTM, CDR2 ANQGSEA. The CDR3 is made up of 14 amino acids. V shed 8 bases and J 6 bases; nucleotides not matched to a gene: 14. CDR3 nucleotide sequence: TGCAGCACGCCGGGGACAGAGCACATGGATACGCAGTATTTT. Its translation: CSTPGTEHMDTQYF.

CDR3 region: CASNYGTGRQPQHF. The CDR3 DNA follows: TGTGCCAGTAATTACGGGACAGGGAGGCAGCCCCAGCATTTT. The J gene is TRBJ1-5, the V gene TRBV28, with 9 bases that match TRBD1. The trim removed 9 bases at V and 7 bases at J, leaving 10 bases unmatched. CDR3 length: 14 amino acids. CDR1 and CDR2 (germline): MDHEN, SYDVKM.

This clone was seen a handful of times. The DNA for the CDR3 is TGCGCCAGCAGTCCAGGGAGGACTGAAGCTTTCTTT. Translated: CASSPGRTEAFF. This chain uses TRBV10-1 with TRBJ1-1; D possibly corresponds to TRBD1 (5 bases). The V gene's germline CDR1 is WNHNN and CDR2 SYGVQD (reference sequence). Trimming removed 5 bases from V and 5 bases from J, with 9 bases in between. CDR3 length equals 12 residues.

The chain employs TRBV5-1 and TRBJ1-1; 7 bases match TRBD1. This CDR3 has 17 residues. Losses at the gene ends were 5 bases for V and 0 bases for J; bases not matched to a gene: 13. CDR1 is SGHRS, CDR2 YFSETQ, per germline. The CDR3 region is CASSLTRQTGMNTEAFF. The DNA for the CDR3 is TGCGCCAGCAGTTTGACGAGACAGACAGGGATGAACACTGAAGCTTTCTTT.

The chain has TRBV19 and TRBJ1-5; no reliable D call. CDR1 is LNHDA and CDR2 is SQIVND in the germline V gene (reference sequence). V was trimmed by 10 bases and J by 4 bases, leaving 23 bases between them. CDR3 length: 16 amino acids. CDR3 sequence reads: CATSPSLSGLNQPQHF. The CDR3 nucleotides read TGTGCCACCTCTCCGAGTCTTTCGGGCCTTAATCAGCCCCAGCATTTT.

The genes are TRBV14 and TRBJ1-4, with D perhaps TRBD1 (5 bases). Germline loops: CDR1 SGHDN, CDR2 FVKESK. CDR3 size: 13 residues. With 4 bases removed from V and 8 bases from J, the gap between germline ends came to 11 bases. The CDR3 bases are TGTGCCAGCAGCCTTGGGGCGCGCGAAAAACTGTTTTTT. Translated: CASSLGAREKLFF. The full variable domain, completed using reference TRBV14 and TRBJ1-4, is EAGVTQFPSHSVIEKGQTVTLRCDPISGHDNLYWYRRVMGKEIKFLLHFVKESKQDESGMPNNRFLAERTGGTYSTLKVQPAELEDSGVYFCASSLGAREKLFFGSGTQLSVL.

V gene TRBV5-1 combines with J gene TRBJ2-5, with 8 bases lining up with TRBD2. The CDR3 is made up of 14 amino acids. CDR1 is SGHRS, CDR2 YFSETQ, per germline. After removal of 4 bases from V and 5 bases from J, the junction contained 7 bases not matched to a gene. CDR3 sequence: CASSAAGGRETQYF. CDR3 sequence (DNA): TGCGCCAGCAGCGCGGCGGGGGGCCGGGAGACCCAGTACTTC.

The chain couples TRBV5-5 to TRBJ1-5, with 8 bases that match TRBD1. CDR1 SGHKS and CDR2 YYEKEE come from the germline V gene (reference sequence). After removal of 4 bases from V and 0 bases from J, the junction contained 9 bases not matched to a gene. The CDR3 loop spans 17 amino acids. CDR3 region: CASSPYGTGHSNQPQHF. In DNA, the CDR3 is TGTGCCAGCAGCCCTTACGGGACAGGCCATAGCAATCAGCCCCAGCATTTT. Together with reference TRBV5-5 and TRBJ1-5, the CDR3 gives the full variable domain: DAGVTQSPTHLIKTRGQQVTLRCSPISGHKSVSWYQQVLGQGPQFIFQYYEKEERGRGNFPDRFSARQFPNYSSELNVNALLLGDSALYLCASSPYGTGHSNQPQHFGDGTRLSIL.

This chain links TRBV4-1 with TRBJ1-1; 9 nucleotides align to TRBD1. Germline V gene lookup returns CDR1 MGHRA and CDR2 YSYEKL. V shed 0 bases and J 5 bases; nucleotides not matched to a gene: 4. The CDR3 length is 15 residues. The CDR3 region has the DNA TGCGCCAGCAGCCAAGATTGGGACAGGGTTACTGAAGCTTTCTTT. Protein sequence: CASSQDWDRVTEAFF.

This clone was seen a few times. This chain connects TRBV6-1 to TRBJ1-1; no definite D call. The V gene lost 7 bases and the J gene lost 2 bases, with 5 bases spanning the gap. The germline CDR1 and CDR2 sequences are MNHNS and SASEGT. The CDR3 length is 11 residues. The chain's CDR3 is CASKGNTEAFF. As DNA, the CDR3 is TGTGCCAGCAAGGGAAACACTGAAGCTTTCTTT.

The chain couples TRBV29-1 to TRBJ2-1, with 10 nucleotides matching TRBD2. Trimming took 4 bases from V and 0 from J; bases not matched to a gene: 9. The CDR3 runs to 17 residues. Germline V gene lookup returns CDR1 SQVTM and CDR2 ANQGSEA. Written as DNA, the CDR3 is TGCAGCGTTGTGGTACTAGCGGGAAAGAGCTCCTACAATGAGCAGTTCTTC. Encoded protein: CSVVVLAGKSSYNEQFF.

The genes are TRBV5-5 and TRBJ1-1, with D possibly matching TRBD1 (6 bases). Germline values: CDR1 SGHKS, CDR2 YYEKEE (reference sequence). This CDR3 spans 14 amino acids. V lost 1 base and J 3 bases, leaving 10 bases between the germline ends. DNA of the CDR3: TGTGCCAGCAGCTTGTTGGGGGGCGACACTGAAGCTTTCTTT. Translating it yields CASSLLGGDTEAFF. The variable domain in full, completed from reference TRBV5-5 and TRBJ1-1, reads DAGVTQSPTHLIKTRGQQVTLRCSPISGHKSVSWYQQVLGQGPQFIFQYYEKEERGRGNFPDRFSARQFPNYSSELNVNALLLGDSALYLCASSLLGGDTEAFFGQGTRLTVV.